The 3 T cell receptor beta chains given below trace back to one sample, sequenced in a study of regulatory T cells in long-lasting Graves disease. In building TCR beta libraries, iRepertoire HTBI primers were used together with Arm-PCR of CDR3 regions. TCRdb used MiXCR to reprocess the multiplex PCR reads, holding one entry per CDR3 protein. The repertoire holds about 360,000 distinct CDR3 sequences, with about 16% as singletons. Regarding time point: newly diagnosed GD, antithyroid drugs for less than 3 months. Extracted PBMC RNA gave rise to the TCR library. These data also formed part of another study, on T cells in Graves' hyperthyroidism and ophthalmopathy.

Sequenced material: peripheral blood mononuclear cells (PBMCs), taken at new diagnosis, from a patient treated with antithyroid drugs. Receptors were obtained from a woman between 18 and 30 years old with Graves disease.

This clonotype appeared a few times. V is TRBV7-9 and J is TRBJ1-4, with D perhaps TRBD1 (5 bases). This CDR3 has 15 residues. V was cut by 6 bases and J by 3 bases, with 14 bases left in between. Germline-derived CDR1 and CDR2 are SEHNR and FQNEAQ (reference sequence). The CDR3 DNA sequence: TGTGCCAGCAGTCAACCCGGGACGGCTAATGAAAAACTGTTTTTT. Its translation: CASSQPGTANEKLFF.

This clonotype was observed at least ten times. V gene TRBV7-2 combines with J gene TRBJ2-1, with 14 bases aligning to TRBD2. Germline V gene lookup returns CDR1 SGHTA and CDR2 FQGNSA. This CDR3 region has 18 residues. V lost 1 base to trimming and J lost 2 bases; unmatched junction nucleotides: 4. The CDR3 spells CASSLVGTSGGPYNEQFF. CDR3 nucleotide sequence: TGTGCCAGCAGCTTAGTAGGGACTAGCGGGGGCCCCTACAATGAGCAGTTCTTC.

This clonotype was counted a few times. The V gene is TRBV10-3, the J gene TRBJ2-1; 9 positions agree with TRBD2. The J segment lost 0 bases and the V segment lost 11 bases, leaving 5 bases of the junction unmatched. The CDR3 sequence is 14 residues long. CDR1 ENHRY and CDR2 SYGVKD come from the germline V gene. CDR3 loop: CAASSGISYNEQFF. The CDR3 DNA follows: TGTGCCGCATCTAGCGGGATCTCCTACAATGAGCAGTTCTTC.